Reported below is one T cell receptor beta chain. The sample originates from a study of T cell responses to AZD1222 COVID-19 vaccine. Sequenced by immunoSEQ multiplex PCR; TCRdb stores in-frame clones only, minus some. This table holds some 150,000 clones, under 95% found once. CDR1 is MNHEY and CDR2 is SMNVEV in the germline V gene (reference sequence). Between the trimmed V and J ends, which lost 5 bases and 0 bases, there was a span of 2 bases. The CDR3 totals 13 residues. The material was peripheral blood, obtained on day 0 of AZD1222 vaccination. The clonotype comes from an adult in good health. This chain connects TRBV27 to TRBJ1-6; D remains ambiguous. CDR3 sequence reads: CASSSSYNSPLHF. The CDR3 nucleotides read TGTGCCAGCAGTAGCTCCTATAATTCACCCCTCCACTTT.